Detailed here is one T cell receptor beta chain. This sample is drawn from a study of blood T cell repertoires in COVID-19. Study overall: From the United States, Italy and Spain came samples of acute and convalescent COVID-19. PBMCs, B-cell-depleted T cells, or T cells were the source of the cDNA or gDNA that made up the material.

Recovered Cohort 3 donors showed two negative PCRs, clearance, or symptom resolution. As processed by the authors: The authors estimated nucleated cell counts from reference gene primer amplification. Using immunoSEQ multiplex PCR, the repertoire was profiled, and TCRdb retains in-frame clones only, with some absent. That table is the source of V, J and clone size, and D and trimming were worked out from the DNA. Of some 270,000 clones listed, about four fifths are singletons. CDR1 is SGHNT and CDR2 is YENEEA in the germline V gene. The V gene end was trimmed by 5 bases and the J gene end by 9 bases; junction bases not matched to a gene: 9. The CDR3 extends over 16 amino acids.

The specimen sequenced was PBMCs or T cells enriched from blood (not recorded which). The sequence derives from a man aged 45 to 65 who had recovered from COVID-19. V usage is TRBV11-3 and J usage is TRBJ2-1, with 14 bases fitting TRBD2. The CDR3, as DNA: TGTGCCAGCAGCCTATCCGGGACTAGCGGGAGAGGTGAGCAGTTCTTC. This codes for CASSLSGTSGRGEQFF.